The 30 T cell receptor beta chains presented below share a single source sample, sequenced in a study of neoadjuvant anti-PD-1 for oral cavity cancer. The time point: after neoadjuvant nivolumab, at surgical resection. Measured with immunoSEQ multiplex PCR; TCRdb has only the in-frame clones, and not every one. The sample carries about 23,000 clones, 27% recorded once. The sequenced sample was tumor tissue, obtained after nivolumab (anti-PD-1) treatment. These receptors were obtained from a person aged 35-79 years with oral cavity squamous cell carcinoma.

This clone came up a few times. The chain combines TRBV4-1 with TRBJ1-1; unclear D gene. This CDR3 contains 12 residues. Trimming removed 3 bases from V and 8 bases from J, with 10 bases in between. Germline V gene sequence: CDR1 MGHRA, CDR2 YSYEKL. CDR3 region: CASSHHTLEAFF. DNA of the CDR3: TGCGCCAGCAGCCATCATACACTCGAAGCTTTCTTT.

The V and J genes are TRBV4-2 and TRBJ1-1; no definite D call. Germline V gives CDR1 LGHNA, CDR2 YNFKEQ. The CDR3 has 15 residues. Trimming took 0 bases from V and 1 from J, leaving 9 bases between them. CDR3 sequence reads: CASSQDRRGNTEAFF. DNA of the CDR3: TGTGCCAGCAGCCAAGACCGGCGGGGGAACACTGAAGCTTTCTTT.

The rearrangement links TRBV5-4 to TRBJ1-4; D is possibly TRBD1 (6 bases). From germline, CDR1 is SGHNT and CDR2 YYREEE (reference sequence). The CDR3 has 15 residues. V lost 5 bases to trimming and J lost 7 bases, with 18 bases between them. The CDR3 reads CASSSYRDAGEKLFF. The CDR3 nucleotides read TGTGCCAGCAGTTCTTACAGGGATGCGGGTGAAAAACTGTTTTTT.

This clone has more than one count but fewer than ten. The CDR3 protein is CASSLGSLAGELFF. The CDR3 bases are TGTGCCAGCAGCTTGGGGTCGCTCGCCGGGGAGCTGTTTTTT. The chain is built from TRBV11-2 and TRBJ2-2; D gene uncertain. Germline values: CDR1 SGHAT, CDR2 FQNNGV. The CDR3 consists of 14 residues. The V end was cut by 3 bases, the J end by 6 bases, with 11 bases between. Drawing the rest from reference TRBV11-2 and TRBJ2-2, the complete variable domain is EAGVAQSPRYKIIEKRQSVAFWCNPISGHATLYWYQQILGQGPKLLIQFQNNGVVDDSQLPKDRFSAERLKGVDSTLKIQPAKLEDSAVYLCASSLGSLAGELFFGEGSRLTVL.

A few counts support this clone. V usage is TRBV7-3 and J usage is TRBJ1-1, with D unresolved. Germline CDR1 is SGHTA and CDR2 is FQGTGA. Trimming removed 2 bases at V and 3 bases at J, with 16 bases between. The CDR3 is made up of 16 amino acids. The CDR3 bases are TGTGCCAGCAGCTTAGATATCCGGGTAGGCGACACTGAAGCTTTCTTT. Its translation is CASSLDIRVGDTEAFF.

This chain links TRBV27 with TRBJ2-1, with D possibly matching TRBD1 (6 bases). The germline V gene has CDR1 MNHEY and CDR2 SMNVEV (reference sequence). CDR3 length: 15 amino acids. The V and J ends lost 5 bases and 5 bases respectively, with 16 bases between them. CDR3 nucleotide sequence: TGTGCCAGCAGTGCCGTCCGGGACACCCACAATGAGCAGTTCTTC. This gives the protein CASSAVRDTHNEQFF.

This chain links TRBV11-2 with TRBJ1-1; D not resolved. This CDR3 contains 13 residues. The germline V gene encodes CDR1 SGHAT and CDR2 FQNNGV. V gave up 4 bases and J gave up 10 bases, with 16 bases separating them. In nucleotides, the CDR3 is TGTGCCAGCAGCTCGCGCGGGTTAAAGGGAGCTTTCTTT. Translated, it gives CASSSRGLKGAFF. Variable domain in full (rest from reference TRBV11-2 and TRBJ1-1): EAGVAQSPRYKIIEKRQSVAFWCNPISGHATLYWYQQILGQGPKLLIQFQNNGVVDDSQLPKDRFSAERLKGVDSTLKIQPAKLEDSAVYLCASSSRGLKGAFFGQGTRLTVV.

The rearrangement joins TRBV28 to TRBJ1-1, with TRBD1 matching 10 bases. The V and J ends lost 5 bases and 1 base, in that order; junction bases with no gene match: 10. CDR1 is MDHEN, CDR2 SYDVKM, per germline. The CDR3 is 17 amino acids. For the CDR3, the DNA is TGTGCCAGCAGTGAATTGTTAAGGGACAGGGGGAACACTGAAGCTTTCTTT. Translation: CASSELLRDRGNTEAFF.

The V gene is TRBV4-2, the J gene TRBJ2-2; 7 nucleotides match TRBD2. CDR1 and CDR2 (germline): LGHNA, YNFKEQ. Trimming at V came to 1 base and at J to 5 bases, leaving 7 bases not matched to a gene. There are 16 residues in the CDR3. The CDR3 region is CASSQAGGRGTGELFF. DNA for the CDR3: TGTGCCAGCAGCCAAGCAGGAGGGAGGGGTACCGGGGAGCTGTTTTTT.

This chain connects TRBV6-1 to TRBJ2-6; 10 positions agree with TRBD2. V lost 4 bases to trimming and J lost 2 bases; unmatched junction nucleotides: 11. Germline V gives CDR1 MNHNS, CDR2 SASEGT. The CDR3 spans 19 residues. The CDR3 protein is CASSVMQGAGGAGANVLTF. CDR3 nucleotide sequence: TGTGCCAGCAGTGTGATGCAAGGAGCGGGAGGGGCTGGGGCCAACGTCCTGACTTTC.

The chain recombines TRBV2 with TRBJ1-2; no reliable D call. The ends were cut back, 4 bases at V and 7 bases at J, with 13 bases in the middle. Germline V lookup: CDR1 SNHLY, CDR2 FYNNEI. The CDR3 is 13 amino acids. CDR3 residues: CASSGTNAGGYTF. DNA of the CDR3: TGTGCCAGCAGTGGGACTAACGCCGGTGGCTACACCTTC. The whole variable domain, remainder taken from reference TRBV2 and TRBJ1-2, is EPEVTQTPSHQVTQMGQEVILRCVPISNHLYFYWYRQILGQKVEFLVSFYNNEISEKSEIFDDQFSVERPDGSNFTLKIRSTKLEDSAMYFCASSGTNAGGYTFGSGTRLTVV.

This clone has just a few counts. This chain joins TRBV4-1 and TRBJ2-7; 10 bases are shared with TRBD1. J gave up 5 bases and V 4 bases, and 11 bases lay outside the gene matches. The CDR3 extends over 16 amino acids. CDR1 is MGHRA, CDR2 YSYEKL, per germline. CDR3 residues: CASSRTGTGVGNEQYF. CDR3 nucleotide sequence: TGCGCCAGCAGCCGAACGGGGACAGGGGTAGGAAACGAGCAGTACTTC.

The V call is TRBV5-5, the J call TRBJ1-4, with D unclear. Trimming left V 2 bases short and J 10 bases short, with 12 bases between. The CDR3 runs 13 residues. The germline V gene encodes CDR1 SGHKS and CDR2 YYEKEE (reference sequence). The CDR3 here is CASSFVSDGKLFF. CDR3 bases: TGTGCCAGCAGCTTCGTTAGTGACGGAAAACTGTTTTTT.

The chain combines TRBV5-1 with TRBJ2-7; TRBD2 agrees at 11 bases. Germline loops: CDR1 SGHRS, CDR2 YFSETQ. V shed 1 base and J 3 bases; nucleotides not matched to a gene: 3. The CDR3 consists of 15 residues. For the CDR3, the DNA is TGCGCCAGCAGCTTGCTAGCGGGGGGCGTCTACGAGCAGTACTTC. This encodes CASSLLAGGVYEQYF.

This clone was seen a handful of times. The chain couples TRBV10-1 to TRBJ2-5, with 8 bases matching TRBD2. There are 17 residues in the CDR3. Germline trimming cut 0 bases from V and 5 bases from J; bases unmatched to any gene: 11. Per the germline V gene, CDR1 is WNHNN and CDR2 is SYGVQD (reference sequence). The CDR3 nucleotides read TGCGCCAGCAGTGAGTCGACGGGGGGGCCCTGGTGGGAGACCCAGTACTTC. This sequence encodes CASSESTGGPWWETQYF.

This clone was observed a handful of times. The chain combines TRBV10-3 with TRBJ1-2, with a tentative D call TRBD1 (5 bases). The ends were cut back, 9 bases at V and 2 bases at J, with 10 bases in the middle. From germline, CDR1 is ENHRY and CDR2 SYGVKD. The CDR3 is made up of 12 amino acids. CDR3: CAISGQNYGYTF. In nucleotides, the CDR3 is TGTGCCATAAGCGGACAAAACTATGGCTACACCTTC.

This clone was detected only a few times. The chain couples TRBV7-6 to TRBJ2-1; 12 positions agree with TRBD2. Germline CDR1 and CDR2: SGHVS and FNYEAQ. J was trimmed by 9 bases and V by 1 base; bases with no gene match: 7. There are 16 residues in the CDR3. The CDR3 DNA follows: TGTGCCAGCAGCTTAGTGGCCGGGACTAGCGGGCCTGAGCAGTTCTTC. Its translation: CASSLVAGTSGPEQFF.

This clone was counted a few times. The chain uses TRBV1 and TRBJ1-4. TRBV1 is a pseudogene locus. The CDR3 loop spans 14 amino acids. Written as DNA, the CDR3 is TGCACCAGCAGCCCGAAAGGAACGAATGAAAAACTGTTTTTT. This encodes CTSSPKGTNEKLFF.

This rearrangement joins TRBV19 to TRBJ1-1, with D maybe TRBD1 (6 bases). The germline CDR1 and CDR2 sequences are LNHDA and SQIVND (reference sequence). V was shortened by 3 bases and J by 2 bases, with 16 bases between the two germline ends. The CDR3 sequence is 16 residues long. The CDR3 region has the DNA TGTGCCAGTAGTATTTTTCTCAGGGGTGCTAACACTGAAGCTTTCTTT. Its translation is CASSIFLRGANTEAFF.

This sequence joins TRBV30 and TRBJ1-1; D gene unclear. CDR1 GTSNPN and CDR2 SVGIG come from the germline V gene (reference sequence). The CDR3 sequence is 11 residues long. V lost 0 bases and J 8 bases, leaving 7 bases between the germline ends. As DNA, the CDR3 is TGTGCCTGGAGTGTAACCTTAGAAGCTTTCTTT. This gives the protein CAWSVTLEAFF.

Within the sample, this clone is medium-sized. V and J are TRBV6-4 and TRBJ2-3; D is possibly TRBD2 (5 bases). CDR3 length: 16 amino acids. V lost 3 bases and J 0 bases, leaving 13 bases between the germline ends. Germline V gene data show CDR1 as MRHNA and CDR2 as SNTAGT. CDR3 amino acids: CASSEEAGSSTDTQYF. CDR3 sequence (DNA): TGTGCCAGCAGTGAAGAGGCGGGCTCTAGCACAGATACGCAGTATTTT.

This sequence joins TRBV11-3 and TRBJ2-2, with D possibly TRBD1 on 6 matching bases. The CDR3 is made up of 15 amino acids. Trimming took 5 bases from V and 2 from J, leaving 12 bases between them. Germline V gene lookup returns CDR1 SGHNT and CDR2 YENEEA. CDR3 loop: CASSPGHLNTGELFF. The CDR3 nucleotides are TGTGCCAGCAGCCCGGGACACTTAAACACCGGGGAGCTGTTTTTT.

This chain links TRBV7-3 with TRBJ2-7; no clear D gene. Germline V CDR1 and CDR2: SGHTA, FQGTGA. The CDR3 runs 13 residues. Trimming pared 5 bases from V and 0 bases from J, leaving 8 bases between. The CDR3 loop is CASSKGSSYEQYF. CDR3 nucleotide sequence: TGTGCCAGCAGCAAGGGTAGCTCCTACGAGCAGTACTTC.

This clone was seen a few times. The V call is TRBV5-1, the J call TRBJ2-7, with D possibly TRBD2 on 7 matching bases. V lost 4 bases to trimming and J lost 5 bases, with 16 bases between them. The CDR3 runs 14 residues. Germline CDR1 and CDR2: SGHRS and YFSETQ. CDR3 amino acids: CASSLLAGANEQYF. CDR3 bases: TGCGCCAGCAGCCTACTGGCGGGGGCTAACGAGCAGTACTTC.

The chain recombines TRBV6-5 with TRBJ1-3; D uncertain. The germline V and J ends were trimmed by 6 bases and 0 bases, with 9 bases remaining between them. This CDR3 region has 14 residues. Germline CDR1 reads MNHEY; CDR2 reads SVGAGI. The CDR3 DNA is TGTGCCAGCAGCCAAACCTCCTCTGGAAACACCATATATTTT. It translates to CASSQTSSGNTIYF.

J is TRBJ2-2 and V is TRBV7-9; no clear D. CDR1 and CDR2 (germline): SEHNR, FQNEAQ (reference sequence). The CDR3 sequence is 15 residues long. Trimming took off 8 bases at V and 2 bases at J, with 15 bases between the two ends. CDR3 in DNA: TGTGCCAGCCAGCGTGGCTTACTCAACACCGGGGAGCTGTTTTTT. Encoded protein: CASQRGLLNTGELFF.

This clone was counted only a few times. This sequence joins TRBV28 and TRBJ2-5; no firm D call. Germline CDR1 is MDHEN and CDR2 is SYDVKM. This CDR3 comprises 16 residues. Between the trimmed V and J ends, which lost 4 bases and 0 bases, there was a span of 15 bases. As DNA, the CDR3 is TGTGCCAGCAGTTACGCCGCCGCCAGGTACCAAGAGACCCAGTACTTC. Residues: CASSYAAARYQETQYF.

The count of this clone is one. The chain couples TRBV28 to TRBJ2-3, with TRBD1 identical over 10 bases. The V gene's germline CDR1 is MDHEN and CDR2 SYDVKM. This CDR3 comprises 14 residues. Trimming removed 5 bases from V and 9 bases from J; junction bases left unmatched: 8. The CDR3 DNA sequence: TGTGCCAGCAGTCCGGGGACAGGGGAGAGGACGCAGTATTTT. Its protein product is CASSPGTGERTQYF. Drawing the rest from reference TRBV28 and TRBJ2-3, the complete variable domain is DVKVTQSSRYLVKRTGEKVFLECVQDMDHENMFWYRQDPGLGLRLIYFSYDVKMKEKGDIPEGYSVSREKKERFSLILESASTNQTSMYLCASSPGTGERTQYFGPGTRLTVL.

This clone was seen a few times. The CDR3 region has the DNA TGCGCCAGCAGCCACTGTTCGGCAGATACGCAGTATTTT. It codes for CASSHCSADTQYF. The chain uses TRBV4-1 and TRBJ2-3; D remains ambiguous. Germline V gene lookup returns CDR1 MGHRA and CDR2 YSYEKL. V lost 3 bases to trimming and J lost 4 bases, with 8 bases between them. There are 13 residues in the CDR3.

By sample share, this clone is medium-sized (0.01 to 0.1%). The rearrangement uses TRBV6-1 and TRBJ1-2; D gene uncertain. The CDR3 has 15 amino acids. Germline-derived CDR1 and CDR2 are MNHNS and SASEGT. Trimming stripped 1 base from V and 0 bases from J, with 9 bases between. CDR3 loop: CASSEGPAANYGYTF. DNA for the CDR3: TGTGCCAGCAGTGAAGGGCCAGCTGCTAACTATGGCTACACCTTC.